One and the same sample provided the 15 T cell receptor beta chains below, sequenced in a study of T cells after somatic rescue of genetic block. Measured with immunoSEQ multiplex PCR; TCRdb has only the in-frame clones, and not every one. The sample has tens of thousands of clones, 80% to 90% seen once. The sample taken for sequencing was peripheral blood mononuclear cells (PBMCs). These receptors came from a woman aged 18-29 years.

This rearrangement joins TRBV27 to TRBJ2-5; perhaps TRBD1 as D (6 bases). Trimming cost V 6 bases and J 5 bases, with 16 bases left between them. CDR3 length: 14 amino acids. Germline-derived CDR1 and CDR2 are MNHEY and SMNVEV (reference sequence). The CDR3 is CASRHLSGAETQYF. In DNA, the CDR3 is TGTGCCAGCAGACACCTCTCAGGGGCGGAGACCCAGTACTTC.

The chain recombines TRBV11-2 with TRBJ2-7; the D gene is possibly TRBD2 (5 bases). The CDR3 has 18 residues. The V end was cut by 5 bases, the J end by 3 bases, with 26 bases between. Germline V lookup: CDR1 SGHAT, CDR2 FQNNGV. The CDR3 sequence is CASSPSKADEDGGYEQYF. The CDR3 nucleotides are TGTGCCAGCAGCCCGTCTAAGGCCGACGAAGACGGAGGCTACGAGCAGTACTTC. Full variable domain (remainder filled in from reference TRBV11-2 and TRBJ2-7): EAGVAQSPRYKIIEKRQSVAFWCNPISGHATLYWYQQILGQGPKLLIQFQNNGVVDDSQLPKDRFSAERLKGVDSTLKIQPAKLEDSAVYLCASSPSKADEDGGYEQYFGPGTRLTVT.

This clone was detected a few times. V usage is TRBV28 and J usage is TRBJ1-5, with unresolved D. Germline V gene lookup returns CDR1 MDHEN and CDR2 SYDVKM. This CDR3 comprises 14 residues. V was trimmed by 10 bases and J by 2 bases, leaving 15 bases between them. CDR3 DNA: TGTGCCACCCTGGTGGGGAGTGGCAATCAGCCCCAGCATTTT. It codes for CATLVGSGNQPQHF.

The chain couples TRBV19 to TRBJ1-1, with 7 bases fitting TRBD1. The germline gives CDR1 LNHDA, CDR2 SQIVND (reference sequence). V was clipped by 5 bases and J by 6 bases; unmatched bases: 6. The CDR3 is made up of 13 amino acids. CDR3 residues: CASSSRGYSEAFF. CDR3 DNA: TGTGCCAGTAGTTCCAGGGGGTACTCTGAAGCTTTCTTT.

This clone appeared a few times. The rearrangement joins TRBV5-1 to TRBJ1-1, with D uncertain. Per germline, CDR1 SGHRS and CDR2 YFSETQ. The CDR3 is 16 amino acids. V was shortened by 0 bases and J by 0 bases, with 12 bases between the two germline ends. This CDR3 reads CASSLDSRAMNTEAFF. Written as DNA, the CDR3 is TGCGCCAGCAGCTTGGACTCCAGAGCTATGAACACTGAAGCTTTCTTT.

The chain carries TRBV4-1 and TRBJ1-1, with D possibly TRBD1 on 6 matching bases. The CDR3 spans 17 residues. The germline CDR1 and CDR2 sequences are MGHRA and YSYEKL. Deletions cut 2 bases from V and 1 base from J, with 17 bases between. The CDR3, as DNA: TGCGCCAGCAGCCAAACCCTGGCGGGACACCCGAACACTGAAGCTTTCTTT. This gives the protein CASSQTLAGHPNTEAFF.

The count of this clone is one. This chain links TRBV5-6 with TRBJ1-3; D not certain. CDR1 and CDR2 (germline): SGHDT, YYEEEE. Trimming cost V 0 bases and J 2 bases, with 9 bases left between them. The CDR3 sequence is 15 residues long. The DNA of the CDR3 is TGTGCCAGCAGCTTGGCGTCTAAGGCTGGAAACACCATATATTTT. Translating it yields CASSLASKAGNTIYF.

The chain is built from TRBV15 and TRBJ2-3; 7 positions match TRBD2. The V and J ends lost 3 bases and 0 bases, in that order; junction bases with no gene match: 6. The CDR3 totals 16 residues. Per the germline V gene, CDR1 is LNHNV and CDR2 is YYDKDF (reference sequence). CDR3 residues: CATSSPLAASTDTQYF. CDR3 in DNA: TGTGCCACCAGCAGTCCCCTAGCGGCTAGCACAGATACGCAGTATTTT.

CDR3 DNA sequence: TGTGCCAGCAGTTTGGCACTGTCGGTGAGCACAGATACGCAGTATTTT. Amino acids: CASSLALSVSTDTQYF. The chain couples TRBV28 to TRBJ2-3; D remains ambiguous. The CDR3 totals 16 residues. CDR1 and CDR2 from the germline V gene are MDHEN and SYDVKM. The V end lost 3 bases, the J end lost 0 bases, and 13 bases lay between the germline ends.

The chain employs TRBV19 and TRBJ2-5; 9 bases line up with TRBD1. The CDR3 sequence is 15 residues long. Trimming cost V 5 bases and J 1 base; bases outside gene matches: 5. From germline, CDR1 is LNHDA and CDR2 SQIVND (reference sequence). CDR3 DNA: TGTGCCAGTAGTGGGCGGACAGGGGTCCAAGAGACCCAGTACTTC. This gives the protein CASSGRTGVQETQYF.

V gene TRBV25-1 combines with J gene TRBJ2-7; TRBD1 agrees at 8 bases. In germline, CDR1 is MGHDK, CDR2 SYGVNS. V lost 2 bases, J lost 2 bases, and 5 bases stayed unmatched. This CDR3 is built from 15 residues. The CDR3 reads CASSEAGTGAYEQYF. As DNA, the CDR3 is TGTGCCAGCAGTGAAGCCGGGACAGGCGCCTACGAGCAGTACTTC.

The chain employs TRBV10-3 and TRBJ1-2; D is perhaps TRBD1 (5 bases). The germline V and J ends were trimmed by 4 bases and 4 bases, with 10 bases remaining between them. The germline V gene has CDR1 ENHRY and CDR2 SYGVKD. CDR3 length: 13 residues. CDR3 sequence reads: CAISGQGLYGYTF. The CDR3, as DNA: TGTGCCATCAGTGGTCAGGGCCTCTATGGCTACACCTTC.

The J gene is TRBJ2-7, the V gene TRBV5-1; 8 bases agree with TRBD1. The CDR3 covers 16 residues. The junction had 12 bases not matched to a gene; V was cut back by 4 bases and J by 3 bases. CDR1 is SGHRS and CDR2 is YFSETQ in the germline V gene. CDR3 bases: TGCGCCAGCAGCATGGGCCCGTTGGACAGGGACTACGAGCAGTACTTC. Translated: CASSMGPLDRDYEQYF.

The chain links TRBV6-5 to TRBJ2-7, with TRBD1 matching over 9 bases. In germline, CDR1 is MNHEY, CDR2 SVGAGI. This CDR3 is 13 amino acids long. V lost 6 bases to trimming and J lost 6 bases; unmatched junction nucleotides: 6. The CDR3 DNA reads TGTGCCAGCAGAGGGACAGGGATACGCGAGCAGTACTTC. Protein: CASRGTGIREQYF.

The chain employs TRBV30 and TRBJ1-4, with TRBD1 matching over 9 bases. The ends lost 8 bases at V and 0 bases at J; junction bases unmatched: 7. Germline V gives CDR1 GTSNPN, CDR2 SVGIG (reference sequence). This CDR3 comprises 15 residues. In DNA, the CDR3 is TGTGCCAGGGGGACAGGGATTGCAACTAATGAAAAACTGTTTTTT. As protein: CARGTGIATNEKLFF. Full variable domain (remainder filled in from reference TRBV30 and TRBJ1-4): SQTIHQWPATLVQPVGSPLSLECTVEGTSNPNLYWYRQAAGRGLQLLFYSVGIGQISSEVPQNLSASRPQDRQFILSSKKLLLSDSGFYLCARGTGIATNEKLFFGSGTQLSVL.